The source of this TCR beta chain is a study of T cell responses to AZD1222 COVID-19 vaccine. Findings and caveats of the study: The breadth and depth of Spike-specific TCRs increased once two AZD1222 doses had been given. Unmutated variant regions are reportedly the target of nearly half of TCRs that are spike-specific. Spike was spanned by vaccine-associated CD4 TCRs, which were dominant at 160-218 and 743-854.

This CDR3 has 12 residues. From germline, CDR1 is SQVTM and CDR2 ANQGSEA. V was pared by 4 bases and J by 4 bases, with 10 bases between. With regard to this clone: Its cognate antigen is unknown.

Here immunoSEQ multiplex PCR was the method, and the copy in TCRdb shows in-frame clones only, minus some. Altogether about 73,000 clones are present, approximately 89% being singletons, with the ten largest covering 9.3%. The chain carries TRBV29-1 and TRBJ1-2, with unresolved D. The clonotype comes from an adult who received the AZD1222 COVID-19 vaccine. The sequences come from peripheral blood, collected 28 days after the second AZD1222 dose. The DNA of the CDR3 is TGCAGCGTTGGTGGGCGGTCCTATGGCTACACCTTC. Translation gives CSVGGRSYGYTF. Based on the CDR3 plus reference TRBV29-1 and TRBJ1-2, the full variable domain is SAVISQKPSRDICQRGTSLTIQCQVDSQVTMMFWYRQQPGQSLTLIATANQGSEATYESGFVIDKFPISRPNLTFSTLTVSNMSPEDSSIYLCSVGGRSYGYTFGSGTRLTVV.